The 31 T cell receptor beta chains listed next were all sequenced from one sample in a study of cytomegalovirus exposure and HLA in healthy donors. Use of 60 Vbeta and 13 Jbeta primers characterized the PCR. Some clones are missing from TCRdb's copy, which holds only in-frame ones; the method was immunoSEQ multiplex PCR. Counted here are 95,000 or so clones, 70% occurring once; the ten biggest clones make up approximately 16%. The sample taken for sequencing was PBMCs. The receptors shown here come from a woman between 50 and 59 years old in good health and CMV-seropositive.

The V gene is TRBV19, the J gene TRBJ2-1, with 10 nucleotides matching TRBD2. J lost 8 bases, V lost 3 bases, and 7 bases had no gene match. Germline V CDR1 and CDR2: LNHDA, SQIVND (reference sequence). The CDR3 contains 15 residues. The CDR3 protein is CASSIQLAGYHEQFF. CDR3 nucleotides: TGTGCCAGTAGTATTCAACTAGCGGGATATCATGAGCAGTTCTTC.

CDR3 residues: CASSESERSYEQYF. The CDR3 DNA follows: TGCGCCAGCAGTGAGAGTGAACGGAGCTACGAGCAGTACTTC. The rearrangement links TRBV10-1 to TRBJ2-7; D gene uncertain. Trimming took 2 bases from V and 3 from J, leaving 11 bases between them. The length of the CDR3 is 14 residues. The germline V gene encodes CDR1 WNHNN and CDR2 SYGVQD (reference sequence).

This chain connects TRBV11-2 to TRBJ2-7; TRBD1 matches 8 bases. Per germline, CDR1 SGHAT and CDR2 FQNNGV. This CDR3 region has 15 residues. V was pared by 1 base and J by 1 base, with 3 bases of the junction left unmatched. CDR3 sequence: CASSLGTGLSYEQYF. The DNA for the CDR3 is TGTGCCAGCAGCTTAGGGACAGGGTTATCCTACGAGCAGTACTTC.

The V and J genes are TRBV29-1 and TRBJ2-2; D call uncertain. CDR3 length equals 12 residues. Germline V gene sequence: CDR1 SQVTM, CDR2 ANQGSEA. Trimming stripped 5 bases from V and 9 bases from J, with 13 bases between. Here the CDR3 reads CSVTESRRELFF. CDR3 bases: TGCAGCGTTACGGAATCCAGGAGGGAGCTGTTTTTT.

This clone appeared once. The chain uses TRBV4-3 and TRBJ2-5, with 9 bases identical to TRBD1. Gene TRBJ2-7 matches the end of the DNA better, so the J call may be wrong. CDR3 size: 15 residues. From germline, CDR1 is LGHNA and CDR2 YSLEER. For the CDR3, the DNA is TGCGCCAGCAGCCGAGGGACAGGGAAAGCCTACGAGCAGTACTTC. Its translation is CASSRGTGKAYEQYF.

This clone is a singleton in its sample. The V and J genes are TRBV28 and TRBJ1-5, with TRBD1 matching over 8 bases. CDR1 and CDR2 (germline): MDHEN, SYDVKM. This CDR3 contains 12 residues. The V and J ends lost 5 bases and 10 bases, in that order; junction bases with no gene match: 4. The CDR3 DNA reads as TGTGCCAGCAGTCAAACAGGGGGACCCCAGCATTTT. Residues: CASSQTGGPQHF.

The CDR3 spells CASSYSIRGAETQYF. CDR3 DNA sequence: TGTGCCAGCAGTTACTCGATTCGGGGGGCAGAGACCCAGTACTTC. The gene calls are TRBV6-6 and TRBJ2-5; possibly TRBD2 for D (7 bases). V lost 0 bases to trimming and J lost 4 bases, with 12 bases between them. The CDR3 sequence is 15 residues long. Germline V gene lookup returns CDR1 MNHNY and CDR2 SVGAGI (reference sequence).

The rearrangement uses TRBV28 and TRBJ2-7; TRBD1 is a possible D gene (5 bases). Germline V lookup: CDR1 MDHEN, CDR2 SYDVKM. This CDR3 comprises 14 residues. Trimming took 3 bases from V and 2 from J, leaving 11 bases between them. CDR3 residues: CASSFAGIPYEQYF. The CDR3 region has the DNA TGTGCCAGCAGTTTTGCAGGGATACCCTACGAGCAGTACTTC.

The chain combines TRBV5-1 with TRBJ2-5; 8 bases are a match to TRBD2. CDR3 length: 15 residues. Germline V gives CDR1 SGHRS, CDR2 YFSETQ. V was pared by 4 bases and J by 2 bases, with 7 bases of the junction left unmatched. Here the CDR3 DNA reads TGCGCCAGCAGCCCGGCTAGCGGGTATCAAGAGACCCAGTACTTC. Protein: CASSPASGYQETQYF.

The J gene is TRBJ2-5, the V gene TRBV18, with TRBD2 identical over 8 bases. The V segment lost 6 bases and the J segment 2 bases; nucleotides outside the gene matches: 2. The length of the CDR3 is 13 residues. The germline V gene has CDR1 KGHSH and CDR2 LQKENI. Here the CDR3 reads CASSSGTQETQYF. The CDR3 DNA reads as TGTGCCAGCTCTAGCGGGACGCAAGAGACCCAGTACTTC.

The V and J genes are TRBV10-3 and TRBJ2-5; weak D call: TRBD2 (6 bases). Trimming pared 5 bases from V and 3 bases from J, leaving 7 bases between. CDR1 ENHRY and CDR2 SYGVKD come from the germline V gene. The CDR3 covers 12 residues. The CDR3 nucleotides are TGTGCCATCAGTCCGGGGGAAGAGACCCAGTACTTC. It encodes CAISPGEETQYF.

For the CDR3, the DNA is TGCAGCGCTGGGGACAGACCCTACGAGCAGTACTTC. Its protein product is CSAGDRPYEQYF. The chain is built from TRBV29-1 and TRBJ2-7; 7 nucleotides match TRBD1. V lost 7 bases, J lost 2 bases, and 5 bases stayed unmatched. Germline loops: CDR1 SQVTM, CDR2 ANQGSEA. This CDR3 is 12 amino acids long.

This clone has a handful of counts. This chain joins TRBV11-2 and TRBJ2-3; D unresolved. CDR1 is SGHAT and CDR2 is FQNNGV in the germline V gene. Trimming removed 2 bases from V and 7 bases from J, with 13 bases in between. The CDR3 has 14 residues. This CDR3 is CASSLLVSPHTQYF. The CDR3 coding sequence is TGTGCCAGCAGCTTACTAGTTTCCCCTCATACGCAGTATTTT. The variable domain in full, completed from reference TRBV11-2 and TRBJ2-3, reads EAGVAQSPRYKIIEKRQSVAFWCNPISGHATLYWYQQILGQGPKLLIQFQNNGVVDDSQLPKDRFSAERLKGVDSTLKIQPAKLEDSAVYLCASSLLVSPHTQYFGPGTRLTVL.

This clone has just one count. This CDR3 reads CASSTFHRGVETQYF. The CDR3 region has the DNA TGTGCCAGCAGTACATTCCATAGGGGCGTTGAGACCCAGTACTTC. The V call is TRBV6-5, the J call TRBJ2-5, with a possible D match to TRBD1 (5 bases). This CDR3 is 15 amino acids long. Germline V gene data show CDR1 as MNHEY and CDR2 as SVGAGI. The V and J ends lost 5 bases and 5 bases respectively, with 18 bases between them.

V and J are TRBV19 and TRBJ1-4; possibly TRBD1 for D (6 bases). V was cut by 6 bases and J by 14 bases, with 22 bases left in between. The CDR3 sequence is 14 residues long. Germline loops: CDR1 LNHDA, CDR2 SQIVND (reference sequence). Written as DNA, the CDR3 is TGTGCCAGTAGAAACAGGGACCTTTCTTTTCGGCTGTTTTTT. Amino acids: CASRNRDLSFRLFF.

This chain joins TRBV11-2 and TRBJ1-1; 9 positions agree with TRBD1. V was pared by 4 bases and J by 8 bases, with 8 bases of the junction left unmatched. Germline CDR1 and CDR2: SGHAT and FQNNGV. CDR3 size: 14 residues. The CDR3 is CASSYSGTGTEAFF. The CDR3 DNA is TGTGCCAGCAGCTATTCCGGGACAGGGACAGAAGCTTTCTTT.

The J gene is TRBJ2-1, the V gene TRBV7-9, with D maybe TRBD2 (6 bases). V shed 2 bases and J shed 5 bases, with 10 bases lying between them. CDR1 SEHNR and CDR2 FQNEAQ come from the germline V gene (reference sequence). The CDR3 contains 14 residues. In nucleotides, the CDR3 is TGTGCCAGCAGCTTATCCGGAGGGAACAATGAGCAGTTCTTC. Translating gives CASSLSGGNNEQFF.

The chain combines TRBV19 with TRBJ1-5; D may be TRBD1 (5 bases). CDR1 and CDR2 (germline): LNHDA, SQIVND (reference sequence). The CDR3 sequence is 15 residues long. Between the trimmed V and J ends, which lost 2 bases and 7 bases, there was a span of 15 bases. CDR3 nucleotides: TGTGCCAGTAGTATACCGCGGGGGGATGGGCAGCCCCAGCATTTT. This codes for CASSIPRGDGQPQHF.

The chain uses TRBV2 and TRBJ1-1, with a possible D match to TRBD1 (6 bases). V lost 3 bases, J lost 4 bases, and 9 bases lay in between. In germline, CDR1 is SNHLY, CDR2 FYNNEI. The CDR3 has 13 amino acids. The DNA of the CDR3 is TGTGCCAGCAGTGATAACAGGGTCACTGAAGCTTTCTTT. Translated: CASSDNRVTEAFF.

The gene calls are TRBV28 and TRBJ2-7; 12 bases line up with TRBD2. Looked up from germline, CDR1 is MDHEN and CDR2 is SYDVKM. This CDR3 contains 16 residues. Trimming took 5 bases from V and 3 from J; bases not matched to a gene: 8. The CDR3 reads CASSPSGRAFNYEQYF. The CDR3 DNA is TGTGCCAGCAGTCCTAGCGGGAGGGCCTTTAACTACGAGCAGTACTTC. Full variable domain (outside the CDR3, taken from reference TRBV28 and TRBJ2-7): DVKVTQSSRYLVKRTGEKVFLECVQDMDHENMFWYRQDPGLGLRLIYFSYDVKMKEKGDIPEGYSVSREKKERFSLILESASTNQTSMYLCASSPSGRAFNYEQYFGPGTRLTVT.

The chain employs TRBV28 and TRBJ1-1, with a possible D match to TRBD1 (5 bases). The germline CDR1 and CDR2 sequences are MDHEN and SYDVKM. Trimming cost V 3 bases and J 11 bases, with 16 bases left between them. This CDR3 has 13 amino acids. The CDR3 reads CASSLGRTRNAFF. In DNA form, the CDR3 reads TGTGCCAGCAGTTTGGGGCGGACTAGGAATGCTTTCTTT.

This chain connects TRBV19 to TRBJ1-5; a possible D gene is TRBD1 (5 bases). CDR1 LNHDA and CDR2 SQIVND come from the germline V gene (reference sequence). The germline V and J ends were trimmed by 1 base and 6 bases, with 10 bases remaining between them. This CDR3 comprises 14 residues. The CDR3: CASSIAREAQPQHF. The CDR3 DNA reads TGTGCCAGTAGTATAGCCAGGGAGGCTCAGCCCCAGCATTTT.

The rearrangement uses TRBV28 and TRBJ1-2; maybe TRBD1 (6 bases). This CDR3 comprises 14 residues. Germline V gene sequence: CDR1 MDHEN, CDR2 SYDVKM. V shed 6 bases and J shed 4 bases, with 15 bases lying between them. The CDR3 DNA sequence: TGTGCCAGCAGGCGCTCAGGGGCGCCCTATGGCTACACCTTC. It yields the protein CASRRSGAPYGYTF.

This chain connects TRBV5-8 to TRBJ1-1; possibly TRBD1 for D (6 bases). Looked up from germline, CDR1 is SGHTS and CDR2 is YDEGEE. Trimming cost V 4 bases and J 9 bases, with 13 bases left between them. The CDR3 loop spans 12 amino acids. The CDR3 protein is CASSRSQGKAFF. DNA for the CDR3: TGTGCCAGCAGCCGGTCCCAGGGGAAAGCTTTCTTT.

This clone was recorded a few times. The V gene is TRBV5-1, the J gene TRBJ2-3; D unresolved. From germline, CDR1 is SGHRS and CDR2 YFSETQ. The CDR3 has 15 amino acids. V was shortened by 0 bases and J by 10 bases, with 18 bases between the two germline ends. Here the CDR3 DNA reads TGCGCCAGCAGCTTGGCTCCGGAGTTCTCCAGCCCGCAGTATTTT. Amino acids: CASSLAPEFSSPQYF.

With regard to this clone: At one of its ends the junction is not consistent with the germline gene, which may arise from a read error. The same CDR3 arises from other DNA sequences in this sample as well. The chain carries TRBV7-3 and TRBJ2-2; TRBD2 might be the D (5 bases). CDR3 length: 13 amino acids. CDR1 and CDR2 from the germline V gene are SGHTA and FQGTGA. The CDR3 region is CASGRLNTGELFF. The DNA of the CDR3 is TGTGCCAGCGGGAGACTCAACACTGGGGAGCTGTTTTTT.

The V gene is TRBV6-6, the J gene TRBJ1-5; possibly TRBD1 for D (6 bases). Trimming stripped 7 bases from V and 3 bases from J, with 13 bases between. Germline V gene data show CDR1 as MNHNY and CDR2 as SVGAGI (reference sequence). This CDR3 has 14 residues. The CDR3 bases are TGTGCCAGCACCCAGGACAGTTACAATCAGCCCCAGCATTTT. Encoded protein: CASTQDSYNQPQHF.

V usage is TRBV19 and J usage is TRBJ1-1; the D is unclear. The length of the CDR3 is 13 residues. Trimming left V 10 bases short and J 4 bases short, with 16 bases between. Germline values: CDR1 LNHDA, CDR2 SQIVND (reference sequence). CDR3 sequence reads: CATKSLAGTEAFF. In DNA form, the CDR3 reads TGTGCCACCAAGTCCCTAGCAGGCACTGAAGCTTTCTTT.

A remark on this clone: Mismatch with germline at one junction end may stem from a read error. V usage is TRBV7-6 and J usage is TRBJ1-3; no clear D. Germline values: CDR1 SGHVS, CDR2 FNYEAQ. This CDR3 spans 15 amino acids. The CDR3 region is CANSLDSRSGNTIYF. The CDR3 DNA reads TGTGCCAACAGCTTAGACTCTCGCTCTGGAAACACCATATATTTT.

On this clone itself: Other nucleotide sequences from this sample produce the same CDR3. The CDR3 DNA reads as TGTGCCAGCAGTTCTACGGACTTTAACCTCTACAATGAGCAGTTCTTC. Translating gives CASSSTDFNLYNEQFF. The chain has TRBV6-5 and TRBJ2-1, with D possibly TRBD2 on 5 matching bases. Trimming stripped 4 bases from V and 3 bases from J, with 16 bases between. The CDR3 spans 16 residues. CDR1 MNHEY and CDR2 SVGAGI come from the germline V gene.

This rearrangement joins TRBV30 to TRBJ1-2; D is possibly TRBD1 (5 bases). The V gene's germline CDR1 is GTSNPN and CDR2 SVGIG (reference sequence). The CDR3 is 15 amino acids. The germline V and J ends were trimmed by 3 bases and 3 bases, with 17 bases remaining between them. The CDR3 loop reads CAWSMGRGGDYGYTF. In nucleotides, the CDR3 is TGTGCCTGGAGCATGGGAAGGGGCGGAGACTATGGCTACACCTTC.